Listed here are 29 T cell receptor beta chains from one sample, sequenced in a study of T cell responses to AZD1222 COVID-19 vaccine. Assay: immunoSEQ multiplex PCR; the TCRdb copy retains only in-frame clones and omits some. The table records roughly 67,000 clones, 80% of them present only once. The sequences come from peripheral blood, collected on day 0 of AZD1222 vaccination. The receptors stem from an adult in good health.

This clone was counted once. This chain joins TRBV18 and TRBJ1-5; a weak D match, TRBD1 (5 bases). The V gene lost 3 bases and the J gene lost 5 bases, with 8 bases spanning the gap. Germline CDR1 KGHSH, CDR2 LQKENI. The CDR3 covers 13 residues. CDR3: CASSPLGDQPQHF. DNA for the CDR3: TGTGCCAGCTCACCCCTGGGGGATCAGCCCCAGCATTTT.

The chain employs TRBV4-2 and TRBJ1-2; D remains unclear. CDR1 LGHNA and CDR2 YNFKEQ come from the germline V gene. This CDR3 contains 15 residues. Trimming took 0 bases from V and 1 from J, leaving 9 bases between them. For the CDR3, the DNA is TGTGCCAGCAGCCAAGATCGGGTTAATAACTATGGCTACACCTTC. The encoded protein is CASSQDRVNNYGYTF.

The chain links TRBV28 to TRBJ2-1; 8 bases line up with TRBD2. The CDR3 is 16 residues long. Germline CDR1 reads MDHEN; CDR2 reads SYDVKM. V lost 5 bases and J lost 5; bases outside the gene matches: 11. Here the CDR3 reads CASSAAFTGGHNEQFF. The CDR3 coding sequence is TGTGCCAGCAGTGCCGCCTTTACGGGGGGGCACAATGAGCAGTTCTTC. Together with reference TRBV28 and TRBJ2-1, the CDR3 gives the full variable domain: DVKVTQSSRYLVKRTGEKVFLECVQDMDHENMFWYRQDPGLGLRLIYFSYDVKMKEKGDIPEGYSVSREKKERFSLILESASTNQTSMYLCASSAAFTGGHNEQFFGPGTRLTVL.

The J gene is TRBJ1-2, the V gene TRBV6-5; no clear D. Germline CDR1 and CDR2: MNHEY and SVGAGI. Trimming shortened V by 0 bases and J by 0 bases, and 11 bases separated the two germline ends. CDR3 length: 16 amino acids. The DNA of the CDR3 is TGTGCCAGCAGTTACTCTTCAGCCAACCCTAACTATGGCTACACCTTC. Amino acids: CASSYSSANPNYGYTF.

This rearrangement joins TRBV21-1 to TRBJ2-5; TRBD2, the table's D call, lacks a check against the DNA. TRBV21-1 is an annotated pseudogene. The CDR3 contains 17 residues. The CDR3 DNA is TGTGCCAGCAGCCTACGGACTAGCGGGGGGTCTCGGGAGACCCAGTACTTC. Translation gives CASSLRTSGGSRETQYF.

This rearrangement joins TRBV6-1 to TRBJ1-5; D ambiguous. Looked up from germline, CDR1 is MNHNS and CDR2 is SASEGT. V lost 1 base, J lost 4 bases, and 14 bases lay in between. CDR3 length equals 16 residues. The CDR3 DNA reads as TGTGCCAGCAGTGAAGGATCGGCTGTCCCGAATCAGCCCCAGCATTTT. Translating gives CASSEGSAVPNQPQHF.

The rearrangement links TRBV9 to TRBJ2-3; TRBD1 agrees at 12 bases. The CDR3 has 17 residues. V shed 1 base and J 6 bases; nucleotides not matched to a gene: 9. Per the germline V gene, CDR1 is SGDLS and CDR2 is YYNGEE. CDR3 sequence reads: CASSVNMAGQGADTQYF. The DNA of the CDR3 is TGTGCCAGCAGCGTAAACATGGCGGGACAGGGGGCGGATACGCAGTATTTT.

This clone was picked up a small number of times. The chain is built from TRBV28 and TRBJ1-6; TRBD1 matches 11 bases. The V gene end was trimmed by 6 bases and the J gene end by 7 bases; junction bases not matched to a gene: 5. The CDR3 has 15 residues. Germline V gives CDR1 MDHEN, CDR2 SYDVKM. The CDR3 loop reads CASRSGQGGNSPLHF. The CDR3, as DNA: TGTGCCAGCAGATCGGGACAGGGGGGAAATTCACCCCTCCACTTT. Full variable domain (remainder filled in from reference TRBV28 and TRBJ1-6): DVKVTQSSRYLVKRTGEKVFLECVQDMDHENMFWYRQDPGLGLRLIYFSYDVKMKEKGDIPEGYSVSREKKERFSLILESASTNQTSMYLCASRSGQGGNSPLHFGNGTRLTVT.

The chain joins TRBV30 to TRBJ2-2; 8 bases are shared with TRBD2. Germline V lookup: CDR1 GTSNPN, CDR2 SVGIG (reference sequence). The V and J ends lost 3 bases and 0 bases, in that order; junction bases with no gene match: 9. This CDR3 is built from 17 residues. The CDR3, as DNA: TGTGCCTGGAGGGGGGGACTAGGCAAGACGAACACCGGGGAGCTGTTTTTT. Its translation: CAWRGGLGKTNTGELFF.

J is TRBJ1-1 and V is TRBV25-1, with unresolved D. CDR1 and CDR2 from the germline V gene are MGHDK and SYGVNS. The CDR3 covers 13 residues. Trimming stripped 2 bases from V and 3 bases from J, with 7 bases between. CDR3 bases: TGTGCCAGCAGTGAAACCTATTACACTGAAGCTTTCTTT. The encoded protein is CASSETYYTEAFF.

This chain links TRBV7-8 with TRBJ1-1, with TRBD1 matching 12 bases. From germline, CDR1 is SGHVS and CDR2 FQNEAQ. CDR3 length equals 17 residues. After removal of 3 bases from V and 3 bases from J, the junction contained 8 bases not matched to a gene. Here the CDR3 DNA reads TGTGCCAGCAGCTTCTACGCCGGGACAGGGGGCCACACTGAAGCTTTCTTT. Translated, it gives CASSFYAGTGGHTEAFF.

V usage is TRBV7-6 and J usage is TRBJ2-1; 9 bases are shared with TRBD2. Germline-derived CDR1 and CDR2 are SGHVS and FNYEAQ. V lost 0 bases, J lost 6 bases, and 12 bases stayed unmatched. The CDR3 covers 18 residues. This CDR3 is CASSLAMVQAGGPNEQFF. CDR3 in DNA: TGTGCCAGCAGCTTAGCGATGGTACAAGCGGGGGGACCCAATGAGCAGTTCTTC.

This clone appeared a single time. The rearrangement links TRBV10-2 to TRBJ2-1; TRBD2 matches 8 bases. Germline CDR1 reads WSHSY; CDR2 reads SAAADI. The CDR3 extends over 16 amino acids. Trimming cost V 6 bases and J 0 bases; bases outside gene matches: 7. CDR3 loop: CASSSKRGSSYNEQFF. Written as DNA, the CDR3 is TGCGCCAGCAGCTCAAAGCGGGGGAGCTCCTACAATGAGCAGTTCTTC.

The chain carries TRBV4-3 and TRBJ1-2, with D uncertain. The CDR3 sequence is 16 residues long. Germline lookup yields CDR1 LGHNA and CDR2 YSLEER. Between the trimmed V and J ends, which lost 0 bases and 7 bases, there was a span of 18 bases. The CDR3 protein is CASSQDLEGGRAGYTF. The CDR3 DNA reads TGCGCCAGCAGCCAAGATCTCGAGGGAGGGCGGGCTGGCTACACCTTC.

The CDR3 bases are TGTGCCAGCAGCTCCTACGAGCAGTACTTC. This gives the protein CASSSYEQYF. The V call is TRBV5-5, the J call TRBJ2-7; D gene unclear. Trimming left V 3 bases short and J 2 bases short, with 0 bases between. CDR1 is SGHKS and CDR2 is YYEKEE in the germline V gene (reference sequence). This CDR3 contains 10 residues. The entire variable domain, with the rest obtained from reference TRBV5-5 and TRBJ2-7, is as follows: DAGVTQSPTHLIKTRGQQVTLRCSPISGHKSVSWYQQVLGQGPQFIFQYYEKEERGRGNFPDRFSARQFPNYSSELNVNALLLGDSALYLCASSSYEQYFGPGTRLTVT.

The chain combines TRBV28 with TRBJ2-3, with D perhaps matching TRBD1 or TRBD2 (6 bases each). This CDR3 is built from 16 residues. The germline gives CDR1 MDHEN, CDR2 SYDVKM. V gave up 3 bases and J gave up 4 bases, with 17 bases separating them. The DNA for the CDR3 is TGTGCCAGCAGTTTTGGAACCGGGGGCGGCGCAGATACGCAGTATTTT. Encoded protein: CASSFGTGGGADTQYF.

The CDR3 region has the DNA TGTGCCAGCAGCTCCCACGGGACAGGGGACTATGGCTACACCTTC. Protein: CASSSHGTGDYGYTF. The chain links TRBV7-6 to TRBJ1-2; 10 nucleotides match TRBD1. The J segment lost 3 bases and the V segment lost 4 bases, leaving 5 bases of the junction unmatched. The CDR3 is 15 amino acids. The V gene's germline CDR1 is SGHVS and CDR2 FNYEAQ.

This rearrangement joins TRBV7-8 to TRBJ1-3; D remains unclear. V lost 3 bases and J 0 bases, leaving 9 bases between the germline ends. The length of the CDR3 is 15 residues. Germline V gene lookup returns CDR1 SGHVS and CDR2 FQNEAQ. The CDR3 region has the DNA TGTGCCAGCAGCTTCCGACTCCGCTCTGGAAACACCATATATTTT. Amino acids: CASSFRLRSGNTIYF.

In nucleotides, the CDR3 is TGTGCCAGCAGTGAAGCGTTGACAGGGGGGAACACCGGGGAGCTGTTTTTT. The encoded protein is CASSEALTGGNTGELFF. The chain uses TRBV6-1 and TRBJ2-2; TRBD1 agrees at 9 bases. The CDR3 consists of 17 residues. Germline V CDR1 and CDR2: MNHNS, SASEGT. J gave up 1 base and V 0 bases, and 3 bases lay outside the gene matches.

J is TRBJ2-3 and V is TRBV10-2; D perhaps matches TRBD2 (5 bases). This CDR3 spans 14 amino acids. The V end lost 2 bases, the J end lost 2 bases, and 8 bases lay between the germline ends. Per germline, CDR1 WSHSY and CDR2 SAAADI. CDR3 DNA sequence: TGCGCCAGCAGTGAGCCGGGGTTCACAGATACGCAGTATTTT. Residues: CASSEPGFTDTQYF.

V is TRBV7-2 and J is TRBJ1-5; no reliable D call. The CDR3 is made up of 13 amino acids. V was cut by 1 base and J by 6 bases, with 7 bases left in between. The germline gives CDR1 SGHTA, CDR2 FQGNSA. The CDR3 bases are TGTGCCAGCAGCTTAGTGGTGATTCAGCCCCAGCATTTT. Translation: CASSLVVIQPQHF.

Only a few counts were recorded for this clone. The CDR3 DNA is TGCGCCAGCAGTCACGACAGGACCGTGGGGAATGAGCAGTTCTTC. Residues: CASSHDRTVGNEQFF. The chain has TRBV4-1 and TRBJ2-1; D might be TRBD1 (6 bases). Trimming left V 6 bases short and J 7 bases short, with 19 bases between. Germline lookup yields CDR1 MGHRA and CDR2 YSYEKL. This CDR3 contains 15 residues.

The chain carries TRBV19 and TRBJ2-7; the match to TRBD2 covers 10 bases. The germline V gene has CDR1 LNHDA and CDR2 SQIVND (reference sequence). The CDR3 covers 16 residues. The ends lost 5 bases at V and 8 bases at J; junction bases unmatched: 15. The CDR3 coding sequence is TGTGCCAGTAGTCTGCTCCCTAGCGGGGGCCGATATAAGCAGTACTTC. It yields the protein CASSLLPSGGRYKQYF.

As to this clone: Other nucleotide sequences from this sample produce the same CDR3. The rearrangement joins TRBV5-1 to TRBJ1-1; D may be TRBD1 (6 bases). Germline V gene sequence: CDR1 SGHRS, CDR2 YFSETQ. Trimming shortened V by 5 bases and J by 0 bases, and 14 bases separated the two germline ends. The CDR3 extends over 15 amino acids. CDR3 nucleotides: TGCGCCAGCAGTTGGGGGCAGGGATTGAACACTGAAGCTTTCTTT. This sequence encodes CASSWGQGLNTEAFF.

The V gene is TRBV4-1, the J gene TRBJ1-5; D remains ambiguous. The V end lost 2 bases, the J end lost 4 bases, and 6 bases lay between the germline ends. Per the germline V gene, CDR1 is MGHRA and CDR2 is YSYEKL. This CDR3 is 13 amino acids long. The CDR3 protein is CASSQFQNQPQHF. The CDR3 nucleotides read TGCGCCAGCAGCCAATTCCAGAATCAGCCCCAGCATTTT.

The J gene is TRBJ2-2, the V gene TRBV4-3; no clear D. This CDR3 contains 16 residues. V was trimmed by 1 base and J by 0 bases, leaving 9 bases between them. Germline V gene lookup returns CDR1 LGHNA and CDR2 YSLEER. CDR3 sequence reads: CASSQGSRSNTGELFF. In nucleotides, the CDR3 is TGCGCCAGCAGCCAAGGGAGTAGGTCGAACACCGGGGAGCTGTTTTTT.

The rearrangement joins TRBV5-4 to TRBJ1-1, with TRBD1 matching over 9 bases. Trimming cost V 5 bases and J 1 base; bases outside gene matches: 3. CDR3 length equals 14 residues. Per the germline V gene, CDR1 is SGHNT and CDR2 is YYREEE (reference sequence). As DNA, the CDR3 is TGTGCCAGCAGACAGGGACAGGGGAACACTGAAGCTTTCTTT. Its translation: CASRQGQGNTEAFF.

This clone was seen a handful of times. This rearrangement joins TRBV20-1 to TRBJ1-5, with D hard to call. CDR3 size: 12 residues. V lost 3 bases, J lost 4 bases, and 7 bases lay in between. Germline CDR1 and CDR2: DFQATT and SNEGSKA (reference sequence). The CDR3 here is CSASPGNQPQHF. In DNA form, the CDR3 reads TGCAGTGCTAGTCCAGGAAATCAGCCCCAGCATTTT.

The chain combines TRBV6-6 with TRBJ2-7; unclear D gene. CDR1 and CDR2 (germline): MNHNY, SVGAGI (reference sequence). V shed 3 bases and J shed 6 bases, with 9 bases lying between them. This CDR3 comprises 12 residues. CDR3 amino acids: CASSYGGSEQYF. CDR3 bases: TGTGCCAGCAGTTATGGCGGCAGCGAGCAGTACTTC.